This T cell receptor beta chain was obtained from a study of Graves' ophthalmopathy and Graves' hyperthyroidism. V lost 3 bases and J lost 2, with 16 bases in between. This CDR3 comprises 16 residues. RNA transcripts provided the template for amplifying TCR beta CDR3 regions. The first-round RT-PCR employed HTBI primers together with the Qiagen OneStep RT-PCR kit. A multiplex PCR was then performed as the second round. TCRdb ran MiXCR on the multiplex PCR reads and lists one entry per CDR3 protein. The top ten hold approximately 7% of the sample, which has roughly 380,000 distinct CDR3 sequences, just over 15% seen once. In its sample, this clonotype was seen many times.

The chain links TRBV12-3 or TRBV12-4 to TRBJ2-5, with a weak D call TRBD2 (6 bases). Sequenced material: peripheral blood. The TCR originated in a woman under 30 with stable Graves' hyperthyroidism. CDR3 sequence reads: CASSFGASAYQETQYF. The CDR3 DNA follows: TGTGCCAGCAGTTTTGGGGCTAGCGCCTATCAAGAGACCCAGTACTTC.